This TCR beta chain was retrieved from a study of shared clonotypes between healthy human individuals. The germline V and J ends were trimmed by 4 bases and 8 bases, with 9 bases remaining between them. Germline-derived CDR1 and CDR2 are KGHSH and LQKENI. The CDR3 is 13 amino acids. TCRdb's table, derived via immunoSEQ multiplex PCR, lists solely in-frame clones and lacks some. This table has about 960,000 clones, about 80% appearing once. This sequence joins TRBV18 and TRBJ1-6; D ambiguous. The sequence was obtained from a man aged 18 to 29 in good health. The sequenced sample consisted of memory CD4+ T cells sorted from blood. Subset of the sample: CD45RA-negative fraction. CDR3 amino acids: CASSREFYSPLHF. CDR3 DNA: TGTGCCAGCTCACGAGAGTTCTATTCACCCCTCCACTTT. Combining the CDR3 with reference TRBV18 and TRBJ1-6 gives the whole variable domain NAGVMQNPRHLVRRRGQEARLRCSPMKGHSHVYWYRQLPEEGLKFMVYLQKENIIDESGMPKERFSAEFPKEGPSILRIQQVVRGDSAAYFCASSREFYSPLHFGNGTRLTVT.